These 32 T cell receptor beta chains came from one sample sequenced in a study of T cell responses to AZD1222 COVID-19 vaccine. Method: immunoSEQ multiplex PCR; TCRdb's copy keeps in-frame clones and lacks some. The sample shows roughly 98,000 clones, almost 90% of them seen only once. The specimen comprised peripheral blood, sampled 28 days after the second AZD1222 dose. The receptors shown here come from an adult who received the AZD1222 COVID-19 vaccine.

The CDR3 is CASSSGATNEKLFF. CDR3 nucleotide sequence: TGCGCCAGCAGTTCGGGGGCAACTAATGAAAAACTGTTTTTT. This sequence joins TRBV10-1 and TRBJ1-4; D possibly corresponds to TRBD1 (5 bases). Germline V gene sequence: CDR1 WNHNN, CDR2 SYGVQD (reference sequence). V gave up 5 bases and J gave up 0 bases, with 7 bases separating them. The CDR3 contains 14 residues.

The chain recombines TRBV6-1 with TRBJ1-1; 7 positions match TRBD1. The CDR3 sequence is 15 residues long. Germline V gene sequence: CDR1 MNHNS, CDR2 SASEGT. The V segment lost 2 bases and the J segment 7 bases; nucleotides outside the gene matches: 10. CDR3 nucleotide sequence: TGTGCCAGCAGTGAATTCGGGAGGAGGGGGCGTGAAGCTTTCTTT. Protein: CASSEFGRRGREAFF.

The chain combines TRBV6-5 with TRBJ1-6; 7 bases align to TRBD1. CDR3 length: 13 amino acids. J was trimmed by 11 bases and V by 6 bases; bases with no gene match: 7. Looked up from germline, CDR1 is MNHEY and CDR2 is SVGAGI. The CDR3 sequence is CASRSGGLTPLHF. CDR3 sequence (DNA): TGTGCCAGCAGATCAGGGGGTTTAACACCCCTCCACTTT.

The chain couples TRBV24-1 to TRBJ1-5; D is uncertain. Germline loops: CDR1 KGHDR, CDR2 SFDVKD. With 9 bases removed from V and 1 base from J, the gap between germline ends came to 30 bases. The CDR3 is 20 residues long. CDR3 nucleotide sequence: TGTGCCACCTTATATCCGGATCGTAGGAGTTTCGTCGTGAGCAATCAGCCCCAGCATTTT. The encoded protein is CATLYPDRRSFVVSNQPQHF.

This chain connects TRBV20-1 to TRBJ2-3; 9 nucleotides line up with TRBD2. Per the germline V gene, CDR1 is DFQATT and CDR2 is SNEGSKA (reference sequence). Trimming at V came to 3 bases and at J to 6 bases, leaving 4 bases not matched to a gene. This CDR3 has 13 residues. This CDR3 reads CSASLAGPDTQYF. CDR3 bases: TGCAGTGCTAGTCTAGCGGGACCGGATACGCAGTATTTT.

The rearrangement links TRBV29-1 to TRBJ2-7, with D possibly being TRBD2 (6 bases). The CDR3 runs to 15 residues. CDR1 is SQVTM, CDR2 ANQGSEA, per germline. Trimming removed 0 bases at V and 0 bases at J, with 12 bases between. In nucleotides, the CDR3 is TGCAGCGTTGAAGATTCCGGCGGGAACTCCTACGAGCAGTACTTC. Protein: CSVEDSGGNSYEQYF.

The chain couples TRBV25-1 to TRBJ1-4; D may be TRBD1 (6 bases). V lost 6 bases to trimming and J lost 5 bases, with 7 bases between them. Per germline, CDR1 MGHDK and CDR2 SYGVNS. This CDR3 spans 12 amino acids. CDR3 DNA: TGTGCCAGCAGACAGGGAAATGAAAAACTGTTTTTT. Amino acids: CASRQGNEKLFF.

The chain carries TRBV6-5 and TRBJ2-7, with 9 bases that match TRBD1. Unmatched junction bases numbered 1, after V lost 0 bases and J lost 1 base. CDR3 length: 15 amino acids. Germline lookup yields CDR1 MNHEY and CDR2 SVGAGI. CDR3 sequence: CASSYSGTGSYEQYF. The CDR3 region has the DNA TGTGCCAGCAGTTACTCCGGGACAGGGTCCTACGAGCAGTACTTC.

The chain links TRBV3-1 (or the pseudogene TRBV3-2) to TRBJ2-7, with TRBD1 as a possible D gene (6 bases). The CDR3 contains 15 residues. CDR1 and CDR2 from the germline V gene are LGHDT and YNNKEL (reference sequence). The ends were cut back, 1 base at V and 0 bases at J, with 10 bases in the middle. The CDR3 spells CASSQVWDTSYEQYF. CDR3 coding DNA: TGTGCCAGCAGCCAAGTCTGGGACACCTCCTACGAGCAGTACTTC.

As for this clone: A read error may account for a junction end that differs from germline. J is TRBJ2-1 and V is TRBV18, with 9 nucleotides matching TRBD1. Per germline, CDR1 KGHSH and CDR2 LQKENI. This CDR3 has 15 amino acids. The CDR3 nucleotides read TGTGCCAGCTCACCTTTGGACAGGGGTCGCAATGAGCGGTTCTTC. Translating gives CASSPLDRGRNERFF.

The rearrangement links TRBV3-1 (or the pseudogene TRBV3-2) to TRBJ1-3; 8 bases are a match to TRBD1. In germline, CDR1 is LGHDT, CDR2 YNNKEL (reference sequence). The V and J ends lost 2 bases and 4 bases, in that order; junction bases with no gene match: 7. CDR3 length: 16 residues. The CDR3 sequence: CASSQPDRGGGNTIYF. The CDR3 DNA follows: TGTGCCAGCAGCCAACCAGACAGGGGTGGCGGAAACACCATATATTTT.

This sequence joins TRBV11-2 and TRBJ1-1, with D hard to call. Per the germline V gene, CDR1 is SGHAT and CDR2 is FQNNGV. This CDR3 is 17 amino acids long. Trimming pared 5 bases from V and 0 bases from J, leaving 19 bases between. The CDR3 coding sequence is TGTGCCAGCAGCCCCGCCCCGTGGAGGGCCTTGAACACTGAAGCTTTCTTT. As protein: CASSPAPWRALNTEAFF. The variable domain in full, completed from reference TRBV11-2 and TRBJ1-1, reads EAGVAQSPRYKIIEKRQSVAFWCNPISGHATLYWYQQILGQGPKLLIQFQNNGVVDDSQLPKDRFSAERLKGVDSTLKIQPAKLEDSAVYLCASSPAPWRALNTEAFFGQGTRLTVV.

The gene calls are TRBV30 and TRBJ2-7, with D possibly TRBD2 on 5 matching bases. The V end was cut by 4 bases, the J end by 3 bases, with 19 bases between. The CDR3 has 15 amino acids. In germline, CDR1 is GTSNPN, CDR2 SVGIG (reference sequence). The CDR3 DNA sequence: TGTGCCTGGAAAGAACGGGGTAGCATCTTCTACGAGCAGTACTTC. Its protein product is CAWKERGSIFYEQYF.

The chain is built from TRBV19 and TRBJ1-2, with TRBD1 identical over 8 bases. The CDR3 runs to 14 residues. Germline assignment: CDR1 LNHDA and CDR2 SQIVND (reference sequence). V shed 10 bases, J shed 7 bases, and the junction held 14 bases outside the gene matches. DNA for the CDR3: TGTGCCACATCCTCGGACAGGGAAGGAGGTGGCTACACCTTC. Its protein product is CATSSDREGGGYTF.

The chain recombines TRBV5-1 with TRBJ2-7; D is possibly TRBD2 (6 bases). The V and J ends lost 4 bases and 5 bases respectively, with 16 bases between them. In germline, CDR1 is SGHRS, CDR2 YFSETQ. The CDR3 extends over 14 amino acids. The CDR3 nucleotides read TGCGCCAGCAGCATCGGGACTCCCCTCGACGAGCAGTACTTC. Protein: CASSIGTPLDEQYF.

The chain joins TRBV11-2 to TRBJ2-3, with TRBD2 identical over 13 bases. V was clipped by 5 bases and J by 1 base; unmatched bases: 3. Germline V gene sequence: CDR1 SGHAT, CDR2 FQNNGV. The CDR3 is made up of 16 amino acids. Here the CDR3 reads CASSALAGGGTDTQYF. The CDR3 nucleotides read TGTGCCAGCAGCGCACTAGCGGGAGGGGGCACAGATACGCAGTATTTT.

The rearrangement joins TRBV6-6 to TRBJ2-7; 7 bases match TRBD2. Germline CDR1 and CDR2: MNHNY and SVGAGI (reference sequence). The V gene end was trimmed by 8 bases and the J gene end by 7 bases; junction bases not matched to a gene: 17. CDR3 length: 15 residues. CDR3 DNA: TGTGCCAGCCGTAAAGCGGGCGGGAGCACGGGGGAGCAGTACTTC. This codes for CASRKAGGSTGEQYF.

The V and J genes are TRBV5-6 and TRBJ2-7; D gene uncertain. The CDR3 has 13 amino acids. Germline CDR1 reads SGHDT; CDR2 reads YYEEEE. The V gene lost 4 bases and the J gene lost 5 bases, with 13 bases spanning the gap. This CDR3 is CASSPGPSDEQYF. CDR3 DNA sequence: TGTGCCAGCAGCCCGGGTCCGTCTGACGAGCAGTACTTC.

This clone was detected only a few times. The genes are TRBV6-4 and TRBJ1-5; D is unclear. The CDR3 is 15 amino acids. Trimming stripped 3 bases from V and 1 base from J, with 10 bases between. Germline V gene lookup returns CDR1 MRHNA and CDR2 SNTAGT. The CDR3 DNA sequence: TGTGCCAGCAGTGAATCCCCCGGGAGCAATCAGCCCCAGCATTTT. It encodes CASSESPGSNQPQHF.

This clone was seen a single time. V gene TRBV18 combines with J gene TRBJ2-3, with 9 bases aligning to TRBD1. The V segment lost 4 bases and the J segment 3 bases; nucleotides outside the gene matches: 8. The germline CDR1 and CDR2 sequences are KGHSH and LQKENI. This CDR3 comprises 16 residues. For the CDR3, the DNA is TGTGCCAGCTCACTCGGGACAGGGAAGGCGACAGATACGCAGTATTTT. It encodes CASSLGTGKATDTQYF.

The chain has TRBV10-2 and TRBJ2-7; D uncertain. The ends were cut back, 3 bases at V and 0 bases at J, with 12 bases in the middle. The CDR3 totals 15 residues. CDR1 is WSHSY, CDR2 SAAADI, per germline. The CDR3 loop is CASSDIGSSSYEQYF. For the CDR3, the DNA is TGCGCCAGCAGTGACATAGGGTCGTCCTCCTACGAGCAGTACTTC.

The genes are TRBV18 and TRBJ2-2, with D possibly TRBD2 on 5 matching bases. V lost 3 bases to trimming and J lost 4 bases, with 9 bases between them. The CDR3 extends over 14 amino acids. Germline V gene data show CDR1 as KGHSH and CDR2 as LQKENI. The CDR3 region is CASSPRDFTGELFF. CDR3 DNA: TGTGCCAGCTCACCCCGGGATTTCACCGGGGAGCTGTTTTTT.

This CDR3 reads CASSLGWQGNYGYTF. The CDR3 DNA sequence: TGTGCCAGCAGCTTAGGGTGGCAGGGAAACTATGGCTACACCTTC. The gene calls are TRBV7-8 and TRBJ1-2; D is perhaps TRBD1 (5 bases). The CDR3 length is 15 residues. V lost 1 base and J 2 bases, leaving 11 bases between the germline ends. The germline gives CDR1 SGHVS, CDR2 FQNEAQ.

The chain combines TRBV5-1 with TRBJ1-1; 9 bases align to TRBD1. This CDR3 has 13 residues. Germline V lookup: CDR1 SGHRS, CDR2 YFSETQ. Trimming removed 7 bases from V and 6 bases from J; junction bases left unmatched: 7. The chain's CDR3 is CASGGTGLPEAFF. In DNA, the CDR3 is TGCGCCAGCGGAGGGACAGGGCTCCCTGAAGCTTTCTTT.

This clone was seen just once. The chain links TRBV5-4 to TRBJ1-4; D uncertain. The germline V gene encodes CDR1 SGHNT and CDR2 YYREEE (reference sequence). Trimming stripped 3 bases from V and 0 bases from J, with 6 bases between. The CDR3 consists of 14 residues. The CDR3 DNA reads as TGTGCCAGCAGCTCAGGAGCAACTAATGAAAAACTGTTTTTT. Amino acid sequence: CASSSGATNEKLFF.

The V gene is TRBV28, the J gene TRBJ1-2, with D perhaps TRBD1 (6 bases). Germline V gene data show CDR1 as MDHEN and CDR2 as SYDVKM. The CDR3 spans 14 residues. V lost 10 bases, J lost 5 bases, and 20 bases lay in between. The chain's CDR3 is CATRKSGGAYGYTF. For the CDR3, the DNA is TGTGCCACCAGGAAGAGCGGGGGCGCTTATGGCTACACCTTC.

The V call is TRBV28, the J call TRBJ2-1; maybe TRBD1 (6 bases). Germline V gene lookup returns CDR1 MDHEN and CDR2 SYDVKM. V was shortened by 7 bases and J by 6 bases, with 19 bases between the two germline ends. CDR3 length: 15 amino acids. The CDR3 DNA reads as TGTGCCAGCAACCAATATCAGGGGTCTCTCAATGAGCAGTTCTTC. It codes for CASNQYQGSLNEQFF.

The rearrangement joins TRBV19 to TRBJ1-2, with a tentative D call TRBD1 (6 bases). CDR1 LNHDA and CDR2 SQIVND come from the germline V gene (reference sequence). The ends were cut back, 7 bases at V and 2 bases at J, with 23 bases in the middle. The length of the CDR3 is 17 residues. The CDR3 region has the DNA TGTGCCAGTACCGTAGGGGGGAACCCAACTCTCAACTATGGCTACACCTTC. This sequence encodes CASTVGGNPTLNYGYTF.

The V call is TRBV10-3, the J call TRBJ2-7, with 8 bases identical to TRBD1. V was clipped by 6 bases and J by 1 base; unmatched bases: 11. This CDR3 spans 16 amino acids. From germline, CDR1 is ENHRY and CDR2 SYGVKD. The CDR3 sequence: CAISGGGRQGSYEQYF. The CDR3 nucleotides read TGTGCCATCAGCGGAGGGGGGCGACAGGGGTCCTACGAGCAGTACTTC.

The chain is built from TRBV2 and TRBJ1-2; 8 nucleotides agree with TRBD1. The J segment lost 8 bases and the V segment lost 5 bases, leaving 16 bases of the junction unmatched. Per the germline V gene, CDR1 is SNHLY and CDR2 is FYNNEI. CDR3 length equals 16 residues. CDR3 DNA: TGTGCCAGCAGTTCCACCCGCACGGACAGGGAAGGCGGCTACACCTTC. The encoded protein is CASSSTRTDREGGYTF.

The CDR3 nucleotides read TGTGCCAGCAGCCAAAACTTAGCAGGGCCCGCGAACACCGGGGAGCTGTTTTTT. Its translation: CASSQNLAGPANTGELFF. The chain has TRBV11-2 and TRBJ2-2; the D gene is possibly TRBD1 (5 bases). Germline assignment: CDR1 SGHAT and CDR2 FQNNGV. CDR3 length equals 18 residues. V was trimmed by 5 bases and J by 0 bases, leaving 19 bases between them.

This clone was observed once. The chain couples TRBV29-1 to TRBJ2-3; D not resolved. Trimming shortened V by 8 bases and J by 2 bases, and 14 bases separated the two germline ends. Germline CDR1 reads SQVTM; CDR2 reads ANQGSEA. The CDR3 loop spans 13 amino acids. The CDR3 nucleotides are TGCAGCTCTGGTCGGATGCTCACAGATACGCAGTATTTT. Translated: CSSGRMLTDTQYF.